The table lists the clone carrying this TCR beta chain with a few counts. In the same sample, other DNA sequences code for this CDR3. Original data processing: Amplification of reference gene primers provided the estimated nucleated cell counts. TCRdb's copy holds only in-frame clones and misses some; the assay was immunoSEQ multiplex PCR. Clone size and the V and J calls come from that table; the DNA yielded D and trimming. The sample includes about 85,000 clones, approximately 84% of them seen just once. Germline CDR1 reads MNHNS; CDR2 reads SASEGT. CDR3 size: 14 residues. With 3 bases removed from V and 4 bases from J, the gap between germline ends came to 10 bases. The data belong to a study of blood T cell repertoires in COVID-19. Whole-study context: Sites across the United States, Italy and Spain contributed samples from acute and convalescent COVID-19.

The sequenced sample was peripheral blood. This rearrangement joins TRBV6-1 to TRBJ1-5; maybe TRBD1 (5 bases). The sequence was obtained from a man aged 60 to 75 with acute or convalescent COVID-19. The CDR3 DNA reads TGTGCCAGCAGTGAGGGGCAGGCTAATCAGCCCCAGCATTTT. Translated, it gives CASSEGQANQPQHF.